This T cell receptor beta chain derives from a study of control samples from healthy donors and cancer patients. Libraries were prepared by immunoSEQ multiplex PCR; TCRdb keeps only in-frame clonotypes and omits some of them. Among approximately 80,000 clones listed, roughly 90% were seen once. The CDR3 is 13 amino acids. V dropped 2 bases and J dropped 8 bases, with 12 bases sitting between them. Germline assignment: CDR1 LGHDT and CDR2 YNNKEL (reference sequence). The chain carries TRBV3-1 (or the pseudogene TRBV3-2) and TRBJ1-1; TRBD1 is a possible D gene (5 bases). The source of this sequence is a woman in her 50s in good health. Sequenced input: blood. The CDR3 sequence: CASSQYGRDEAFF. The CDR3 region has the DNA TGTGCCAGCAGCCAATACGGCAGGGACGAAGCTTTCTTT.